A selection of T cell receptor beta chains follows, all from one sample in a study of T cells in localized non-small cell lung cancer. Measured with immunoSEQ multiplex PCR; TCRdb has only the in-frame clones, and not every one. The table lists about 59,000 clones, about 90% of them singletons. The sample in question was peripheral blood, obtained before any cancer treatment. The origin of the receptors is a man aged 40 to 75 with stage I squamous cell lung carcinoma. The CDR3 runs from the conserved cysteine through the conserved F or W. A D gene is named only where the DNA matches it firmly. Only part of the rows carry a size: once, few, many, or a class if the clone is expanded.

NA | TRBJ2-5 | NA | TRBV7-2 | TGTGCCAGCAGCTTAGGGGGGCGTAAAGAGACCCAGTACTTC | CASSLGGRKETQYF
NA | TRBJ2-7 | NA | TRBV4-1 | TGCGCCAGCAGCCAAGGGCTGGCGGTGTCCTACGAGCAGTACTTC | CASSQGLAVSYEQYF
TRBD2 | TRBJ2-5 | NA | TRBV30 | TGTGCCTCGAAGCGGGAAACACAAGAGACCCAGTACTTC | CASKRETQETQYF
NA | TRBJ2-7 | once | TRBV5-7 | TGTGCCAGCAGCTTGGGAGCCGGGGGGCGCACCTACGAGCAGTACTTC | CASSLGAGGRTYEQYF
TRBD1 | TRBJ1-2 | few | TRBV7-4 | TGTGCCAGCAGCGGAGCCAGTGGGGACAGGAGCTATGGCTACACCTTC | CASSGASGDRSYGYTF
NA | TRBJ1-2 | NA | TRBV19 | TGTGCCAGTAGTATAGGGCAGTTTGATGGCTACACCTTC | CASSIGQFDGYTF
NA | TRBJ2-1 | NA | TRBV30 | TGTGCCTGGAGTGTCGTCAATGAGCAGTTCTTC | CAWSVVNEQFF
NA | TRBJ1-1 | NA | TRBV7-2 | TGTGCCAGCAGCTTACTTCCCCGGAACACTGAAGCTTTCTTT | CASSLLPRNTEAFF
TRBD1 | TRBJ1-2 | NA | TRBV5-5 | TGTGCCAGCAGCCCCTCCCCCAGGGGGGACTATGGCTACACCTTC | CASSPSPRGDYGYTF
NA | TRBJ2-5 | NA | TRBV10-2 | TGCGCCAGCGGGAGGGAGACCCAGTACTTC | CASGRETQYF
NA | TRBJ2-7 | NA | TRBV5-6 | TGTGCCAGCAGCTTGGGAGCCGGGGGGCGCACCTACGAGCAGTACTTC | CASSLGAGGRTYEQYF
NA | TRBJ2-7 | once | TRBV6-6 | TGTGCCAGCAGTTACCCGACATACTACGAGCAGTACTTC | CASSYPTYYEQYF
NA | TRBJ2-3 | NA | TRBV9 | TGTGCCAGCAGCGTAGGAGGGGATACGCAGTATTTT | CASSVGGDTQYF
NA | TRBJ1-4 | NA | TRBV11-2 | TGTGCCAGCAGCACATCAACTAATGAAAAACTGTTTTTT | CASSTSTNEKLFF
NA | TRBJ1-1 | NA | TRBV5-5 | TGTGCCAGCAGCTTGTTCCAGACGAACACTGAAGCTTTCTTT | CASSLFQTNTEAFF
NA | TRBJ1-2 | few | TRBV5-4 | TGTGCCAGCAGCTTGGGATTAGGGGGGGCTGGCTATGGCTACACCTTC | CASSLGLGGAGYGYTF
TRBD2 | TRBJ2-1 | NA | TRBV7-3 | TGTGCCAGCAGCCGAGCGGGAGCTGGCAATGAGCAGTTCTTC | CASSRAGAGNEQFF
NA | TRBJ2-7 | NA | TRBV5-1 | TGCGCCAGCAGCAAGAAGGACTTATCGTTAGGGTACGAGCAGTACTTC | CASSKKDLSLGYEQYF
TRBD1 | TRBJ2-4 | few | TRBV4-1 | TGCGCCAGCAGCCAACTAGGGGGACAGGGTATGGACATTCAGTACTTC | CASSQLGGQGMDIQYF
NA | TRBJ2-5 | NA | TRBV28 | TGTGCCAGCAGGCAGTCCCAAGAGACCCAGTACTTC | CASRQSQETQYF
NA | TRBJ1-2 | once | TRBV30 | TGTGCCTCGCGGACCGCCTTGAGGGATGGCTACACCTTC | CASRTALRDGYTF
TRBD1 | TRBJ2-7 | NA | TRBV4-3 | TGCGCCAGCAGCCAAGATTGGCCAGGGGGCATTTACGAGCAGTACTTC | CASSQDWPGGIYEQYF
NA | TRBJ2-1 | NA | TRBV2 | TGTGCCAGCAGTCCCGGGACTGGAGGAGGGAATGAGCAGTTCTTC | CASSPGTGGGNEQFF
TRBD2 | TRBJ2-7 | NA | TRBV29-1 | TGCAGCGTTGAGGAGGGAGGGAGGACCTACGAGCAGTACTTC | CSVEEGGRTYEQYF
NA | TRBJ2-7 | NA | TRBV28 | TGTGCCAGCAGTTTTAGGAGAGAGAGGGCCTACGAGCAGTACTTC | CASSFRRERAYEQYF
NA | TRBJ2-3 | NA | TRBV18 | TGTGCCAGCTCACTACGGGGAAGCACAGATACGCAGTATTTT | CASSLRGSTDTQYF
NA | TRBJ2-4 | NA | TRBV19 | TGTGCCAGTAGTATCCATATTGGGGGTCGGTACTTC | CASSIHIGGRYF
NA | TRBJ2-7 | NA | TRBV18 | TGTGCCAGCTCACATAATACAGGGCCCAACTACGAGCAGTACTTC | CASSHNTGPNYEQYF
NA | TRBJ1-2 | NA | TRBV28 | TGTGCCAGCAGTTTATCGGCGCAGGGTTGGTCGGGCGCTTATGGCTACACCTTC | CASSLSAQGWSGAYGYTF
TRBD1 | TRBJ2-5 | NA | TRBV6-6 | TGTGCCACCGCTACAACAGGGGGCCTCCAAGAGACCCAGTACTTC | CATATTGGLQETQYF